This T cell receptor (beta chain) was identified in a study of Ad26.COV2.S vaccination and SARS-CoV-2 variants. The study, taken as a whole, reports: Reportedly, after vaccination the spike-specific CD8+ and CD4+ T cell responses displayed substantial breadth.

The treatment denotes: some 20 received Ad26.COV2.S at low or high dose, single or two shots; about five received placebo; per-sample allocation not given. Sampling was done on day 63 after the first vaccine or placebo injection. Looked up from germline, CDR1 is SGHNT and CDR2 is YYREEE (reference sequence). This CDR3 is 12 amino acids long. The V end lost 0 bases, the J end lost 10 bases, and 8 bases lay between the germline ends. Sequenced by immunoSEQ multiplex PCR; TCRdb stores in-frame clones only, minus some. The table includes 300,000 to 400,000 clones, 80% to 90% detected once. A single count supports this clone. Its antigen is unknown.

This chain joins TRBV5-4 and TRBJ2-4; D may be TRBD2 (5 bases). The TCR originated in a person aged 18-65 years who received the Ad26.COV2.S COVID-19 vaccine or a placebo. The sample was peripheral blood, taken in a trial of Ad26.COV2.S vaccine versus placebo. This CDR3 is CASSLEDSIQYF. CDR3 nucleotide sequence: TGTGCCAGCAGCTTGGAGGACTCTATTCAGTACTTC.